This TCR beta chain was recovered during a study of cytomegalovirus exposure and HLA in healthy donors. Overall study: Prior work identified 95 million to 120 million unique TCR beta sequences in 150 million to 200 million T cells. Overall study findings and caveats: As confirmed in vitro, a few CMV-associated chains were specific for CMV antigens. The analysis excluded some indistinguishable V segments, including TRBV6-2 and TRBV6-3. Among the most significant clusters, several appeared linked to common viral pathogens in a later analysis.

This clone was counted a few times. Its target is not known. With 60 Vbeta and 13 Jbeta primers, the PCR was carried out. Data came from immunoSEQ multiplex PCR; TCRdb stores just in-frame clones and leaves some out. The sample has about 120,000 clones, 8.5% to 9% seen once. CDR1 GTSNPN and CDR2 SVGIG come from the germline V gene (reference sequence). The CDR3 consists of 13 residues. V lost 5 bases, J lost 4 bases, and 2 bases stayed unmatched. The TCR sequence derives from a woman between 35 and 50 years old in good health and CMV-seropositive. The sample comprised PBMCs. This sequence joins TRBV30 and TRBJ2-2, with 9 bases identical to TRBD1. CDR3 protein: CAWGTGSTGELFF. For the CDR3, the DNA is TGTGCCTGGGGGACAGGGAGCACCGGGGAGCTGTTTTTT.